The sequence of this TCR beta chain was determined in a study of early T cells in non-severe SARS-CoV-2 infection. Across the study: Unsorted whole-blood RNA was sequenced in bulk, leaving chains unpaired.

This CDR3 is built from 16 residues. CDR1 PRHDT and CDR2 FYEKMQ come from the germline V gene (reference sequence). V was clipped by 5 bases and J by 5 bases; unmatched bases: 6. Each CDR3 protein gets one entry after TCRdb re-called the 5' RACE reads with MiXCR. The sample includes 55,000 to 65,000 distinct CDR3 sequences, 10% to 15% seen only once; the top ten take approximately 1.3%. This clonotype was recorded many times. The sample in question was whole blood, obtained at baseline. This TCR came from an adult who was a healthcare worker with PCR-confirmed SARS-CoV-2 infection or an uninfected control (not recorded which). V usage is TRBV13 and J usage is TRBJ2-1; 13 positions match TRBD2. CDR3 residues: CASSPGLAGPDNEQFF. DNA for the CDR3: TGTGCCAGCAGCCCGGGACTAGCGGGACCCGACAATGAGCAGTTCTTC.